This is a list of T cell receptor beta chains from one sample in a study of glioma-infiltrating T cells after dendritic cell vaccination. Profiling relied on immunoSEQ multiplex PCR, and the TCRdb table lists in-frame clones only, not all of them. The sample lists about 32,000 clones; 85% to 95% were seen once. The sequencing used blood, collected before dendritic cell vaccination. Source of these receptors: a human donor with glioblastoma. Each CDR3 is given with its conserved first and last residue. D genes are given only for firm matches. Size tells how often a clone was seen (once, few, many) or the class of an expanded clone, and some rows leave it out.

size: .
J: TRBJ2-5
V: TRBV7-9
D: TRBD1
CDR3: CASGTDRGQETQYF
DNA: TGTGCCAGCGGAACGGACAGGGGTCAAGAGACCCAGTACTTC

size: once
J: TRBJ1-5
V: TRBV2
D: .
CDR3: CASNEGHPYQPQHF
DNA: TGTGCCAGCAACGAGGGACACCCTTATCAGCCCCAGCATTTT

size: .
J: TRBJ1-2
V: TRBV7-9
D: .
CDR3: CASSLGAGGYTF
DNA: TGTGCCAGCAGCTTAGGGGCTGGGGGCTACACCTTC

size: once
J: TRBJ2-1
V: TRBV4-2
D: TRBD2
CDR3: CASSLRASGGAGYNEQFF
DNA: TGTGCCAGCAGCCTTCGGGCTAGCGGGGGGGCCGGCTACAATGAGCAGTTCTTC

size: once
J: TRBJ2-5
V: TRBV7-2
D: .
CDR3: CASSQQGGPGGTQYF
DNA: TGTGCCAGCAGCCAGCAAGGAGGCCCTGGTGGGACCCAGTACTTC

size: once
J: TRBJ1-2
V: TRBV10-1
D: TRBD1
CDR3: CASRPTGKEIYGYTF
DNA: TGCGCCAGCCGCCCGACAGGGAAAGAGATCTATGGCTACACCTTC

size: .
J: TRBJ2-7
V: TRBV18
D: TRBD2
CDR3: CASSPGATGLAVRSSYEQYF
DNA: TGTGCCAGCTCACCAGGTGCCACGGGACTAGCGGTCAGGAGCTCCTACGAGCAGTACTTC

size: .
J: TRBJ2-7
V: TRBV6-5
D: .
CDR3: CASSQTHEQYF
DNA: TGTGCCAGCAGTCAAACACACGAGCAGTACTTC

size: .
J: TRBJ2-1
V: TRBV4-1
D: TRBD2
CDR3: CASRRGVIGNEQFF
DNA: TGCGCCAGCAGGCGGGGGGTCATAGGGAATGAGCAGTTCTTC

size: .
J: TRBJ2-5
V: TRBV30
D: TRBD2
CDR3: CAWTSGDHRKETQYF
DNA: TGTGCCTGGACCAGCGGGGACCACCGGAAAGAGACCCAGTACTTC

size: .
J: TRBJ2-7
V: TRBV18
D: TRBD2
CDR3: CASSPRTSGAYEQYF
DNA: TGTGCCAGCTCACCACGGACTAGCGGGGCCTACGAGCAGTACTTC

size: once
J: TRBJ1-6
V: TRBV2
D: TRBD1
CDR3: CASSEGRTGGYNSPLHF
DNA: TGTGCCAGCAGTGAAGGAAGAACAGGGGGGTATAATTCACCCCTCCACTTT

size: .
J: TRBJ1-1
V: TRBV5-4
D: .
CDR3: CASSFSIANTEAFF
DNA: TGTGCCAGCAGCTTTTCGATAGCGAACACTGAAGCTTTCTTT

size: .
J: TRBJ2-1
V: TRBV6-6
D: .
CDR3: CASSYPGDNEQFF
DNA: TGTGCCAGCAGTTACCCCGGTGACAATGAGCAGTTCTTC

size: once
J: TRBJ1-2
V: TRBV10-3
D: .
CDR3: CAIQVAAGDGYTF
DNA: TGTGCCATCCAAGTAGCGGCCGGGGATGGCTACACCTTC

size: once
J: TRBJ2-1
V: TRBV7-9
D: TRBD2
CDR3: CASSTRRTSGGVYNEQFF
DNA: TGTGCCAGCAGCACCCGTCGGACTAGCGGGGGGGTGTACAATGAGCAGTTCTTC